The 14 T cell receptor beta chains below all came from one sample that was sequenced in a study of blood T cell repertoires in COVID-19. This table comes from immunoSEQ multiplex PCR, and its TCRdb copy is limited to in-frame clones, with some not included. The sample lists about 130,000 clones; approximately 74% were seen once. Sequencing input: peripheral blood. Every receptor here comes from an elderly man with COVID-19, enrolled during active disease.

In this sample, this clone turned up once. J is TRBJ2-3 and V is TRBV3-1 (or the pseudogene TRBV3-2); 9 bases agree with TRBD2. The CDR3 extends over 16 amino acids. From germline, CDR1 is LGHDT and CDR2 YNNKEL (reference sequence). The V segment lost 4 bases and the J segment 1 base; nucleotides outside the gene matches: 6. The DNA for the CDR3 is TGTGCCAGCAGCCGATTTAGCGGGAGCGGCACAGATACGCAGTATTTT. This codes for CASSRFSGSGTDTQYF.

The V call is TRBV3-1 (or the pseudogene TRBV3-2), the J call TRBJ2-7, with a weak D call TRBD1 (7 bases). From germline, CDR1 is LGHDT and CDR2 YNNKEL (reference sequence). The CDR3 is 13 amino acids. V dropped 3 bases and J dropped 7 bases, with 13 bases sitting between them. The CDR3 sequence: CASSQKGAGEQYF. In nucleotides, the CDR3 is TGTGCCAGCAGCCAGAAGGGGGCGGGGGAGCAGTACTTC.

J is TRBJ1-2 and V is TRBV6-5, with D unclear. The CDR3 extends over 15 amino acids. CDR1 is MNHEY, CDR2 SVGAGI, per germline. V was shortened by 0 bases and J by 6 bases, with 14 bases between the two germline ends. CDR3 residues: CASSYSRRSVDGYTF. In DNA form, the CDR3 reads TGTGCCAGCAGTTACTCGCGCCGGAGCGTGGATGGCTACACCTTC.

This chain connects TRBV9 to TRBJ1-2; the match to TRBD1 covers 7 bases. The germline CDR1 and CDR2 sequences are SGDLS and YYNGEE. The junction had 4 bases not matched to a gene; V was cut back by 4 bases and J by 4 bases. The CDR3 is made up of 13 amino acids. In nucleotides, the CDR3 is TGTGCCAGCAGCCCCGGGACAGTCTATGGCTACACCTTC. Protein product: CASSPGTVYGYTF.

The V call is TRBV10-3, the J call TRBJ1-6; no clear D gene. CDR1 is ENHRY and CDR2 is SYGVKD in the germline V gene. This CDR3 comprises 12 residues. The V and J ends lost 7 bases and 7 bases respectively, with 8 bases between them. CDR3 DNA: TGTGCCATCACAGATCGCAATTCACCCCTCCACTTT. Protein sequence: CAITDRNSPLHF.

The rearrangement links TRBV2 to TRBJ2-7, with 11 bases lining up with TRBD1. V lost 6 bases and J lost 5; bases outside the gene matches: 3. The length of the CDR3 is 13 residues. Germline values: CDR1 SNHLY, CDR2 FYNNEI. The CDR3 DNA is TGTGCCAGCAGCCCGGACAGGGGGCACGAGCAGTACTTC. This translates into CASSPDRGHEQYF.

The J gene is TRBJ2-3, the V gene TRBV11-3, with unresolved D. CDR3 length equals 14 residues. Germline CDR1 and CDR2: SGHNT and YENEEA. Trimming shortened V by 1 base and J by 0 bases, and 5 bases separated the two germline ends. Here the CDR3 reads CASSLGASTDTQYF. For the CDR3, the DNA is TGTGCCAGCAGCTTAGGGGCTAGCACAGATACGCAGTATTTT.

The V and J genes are TRBV19 and TRBJ1-1; no clear D gene. Per the germline V gene, CDR1 is LNHDA and CDR2 is SQIVND (reference sequence). The CDR3 has 17 amino acids. Trimming removed 1 base at V and 4 bases at J, with 19 bases between. CDR3 coding DNA: TGTGCCAGTAGTATAGTACGTGAAGCCAGGCTGAGCACTGAAGCTTTCTTT. Translated: CASSIVREARLSTEAFF.

The genes are TRBV2 and TRBJ2-3; the match to TRBD2 covers 7 bases. V gave up 6 bases and J gave up 0 bases; unmatched junction bases: 6. The V gene's germline CDR1 is SNHLY and CDR2 FYNNEI. The CDR3 totals 15 residues. CDR3 loop: CASRGERESTDTQYF. CDR3 bases: TGTGCCAGCAGGGGAGAGCGGGAAAGCACAGATACGCAGTATTTT.

The chain carries TRBV30 and TRBJ2-1, with 9 bases fitting TRBD2. Germline CDR1 GTSNPN, CDR2 SVGIG (reference sequence). This CDR3 is 15 amino acids long. With V trimmed by 0 bases and J by 5 bases, 5 bases remained unmatched. This chain's CDR3 is CAWSVMGLADNEQFF. The CDR3 nucleotides are TGTGCCTGGAGTGTAATGGGACTAGCCGACAATGAGCAGTTCTTC.

This rearrangement joins TRBV6-1 to TRBJ1-4, with D perhaps TRBD1 (5 bases). This CDR3 is built from 14 residues. Germline-derived CDR1 and CDR2 are MNHNS and SASEGT. The V and J ends lost 2 bases and 8 bases respectively, with 12 bases between them. CDR3 nucleotide sequence: TGTGCCAGCAGTGAAAGGGGCTTGGGGGAAAAACTGTTTTTT. Amino acid sequence: CASSERGLGEKLFF.

This chain joins TRBV28 and TRBJ2-5; no reliable D call. Trimming shortened V by 7 bases and J by 4 bases, and 22 bases separated the two germline ends. Germline CDR1 is MDHEN and CDR2 is SYDVKM. The CDR3 runs to 16 residues. The CDR3 nucleotides read TGTGCCAGCACCTACCTCGGCGGAGAGGTCCCAGAGACCCAGTACTTC. Protein: CASTYLGGEVPETQYF.

This clone was seen a handful of times. The chain combines TRBV28 with TRBJ2-7, with 9 positions matching TRBD2. The V gene end was trimmed by 5 bases and the J gene end by 5 bases; junction bases not matched to a gene: 13. This CDR3 has 16 residues. Germline V gene lookup returns CDR1 MDHEN and CDR2 SYDVKM. CDR3 coding DNA: TGTGCCAGCAGTCCCTGGGCGGCTAGCGGGAACAACGAGCAGTACTTC. This gives the protein CASSPWAASGNNEQYF.

This chain links TRBV19 with TRBJ1-6, with 8 bases that match TRBD1. Germline V gives CDR1 LNHDA, CDR2 SQIVND (reference sequence). Trimming at V came to 7 bases and at J to 5 bases, leaving 4 bases not matched to a gene. The CDR3 consists of 14 residues. CDR3 amino acids: CASTGTGDNSPLHF. Written as DNA, the CDR3 is TGTGCCAGTACCGGGACAGGAGATAATTCACCCCTCCACTTT. The full variable domain, with the rest looked up from reference TRBV19 and TRBJ1-6, is DGGITQSPKYLFRKEGQNVTLSCEQNLNHDAMYWYRQDPGQGLRLIYYSQIVNDFQKGDIAEGYSVSREKKESFPLTVTSAQKNPTAFYLCASTGTGDNSPLHFGNGTRLTVT.